This T cell receptor (beta chain) was sequenced for a study of blood T cells in healthy people across ages. The V and J ends lost 3 bases and 1 base, in that order; junction bases with no gene match: 4. Germline V CDR1 and CDR2: KGHDR, SFDVKD. The CDR3 has 15 residues. The use of a sample-barcoded 5' primer and a J-beta primer mix characterized a second PCR of 7 to 11 cycles. TCRdb independently ran MiXCR on the 5' RACE reads; one entry per CDR3 protein. The sample contains under 700,000 distinct CDR3 sequences, less than 25% of which appear only once. The same specimen was also included in a second study, on T cells of mothers and their children.

The receptor comes from a boy aged 10-17 years in good health. The sequencing sample was made of blood. The J gene is TRBJ2-5, the V gene TRBV24-1, with 7 bases lining up with TRBD1. CDR3 bases: TGTGCCACCAGTGATCCGGGACAGTTCCAAGAGACCCAGTACTTC. It specifies CATSDPGQFQETQYF.